A selection of T cell receptor beta chains follows, all from one sample in a study of cytomegalovirus exposure and HLA in healthy donors. The data were produced by immunoSEQ multiplex PCR, yet TCRdb's version contains in-frame clones alone and is incomplete. Seen here are some 130,000 clones, roughly 72% observed once, and the top ten hold about 1.7%. Sequences were obtained from PBMCs. Receptors originate from a woman aged 50 to 60 in good health and CMV-seronegative. CDR3s include the opening cysteine and the closing phenylalanine or tryptophan. D genes are given only for firm matches. Some rows mark clone size as missing; the rest say once, few, many or name a class of expanded clone.

D: NA
V: TRBV7-2
length: 14
size: NA
J: TRBJ2-1
CDR3: CASSLPGFSDHQFF
DNA: TGTGCCAGCAGCCTCCCCGGGTTTAGCGACCATCAGTTCTTC

D: TRBD1
V: TRBV19
length: 14
size: NA
J: TRBJ2-7
CDR3: CASSITGQTYEQYF
DNA: TGTGCCAGTAGTATAACGGGACAGACCTACGAGCAGTACTTC

D: NA
V: TRBV6-1
length: 13
size: NA
J: TRBJ2-5
CDR3: CASSVRREGAQYF
DNA: TGTGCCAGCAGTGTACGTAGAGAAGGGGCCCAGTACTTC

D: TRBD1
V: TRBV2
length: 15
size: few
J: TRBJ1-1
CDR3: CASRDPGTGNTEAFF
DNA: TGTGCCAGCAGGGATCCCGGGACAGGGAACACTGAAGCTTTCTTT

D: NA
V: TRBV9
length: 15
size: once
J: TRBJ1-2
CDR3: CASSVGSEEIYGYTF
DNA: TGTGCCAGCAGCGTAGGTAGCGAAGAGATTTATGGCTACACCTTC

D: TRBD2
V: TRBV28
length: 15
size: NA
J: TRBJ2-1
CDR3: CASSLSSGSVNEQFF
DNA: TGTGCCAGCAGTTTATCCAGCGGGAGTGTCAATGAGCAGTTCTTC

D: TRBD2
V: TRBV6-5
length: 14
size: NA
J: TRBJ2-7
CDR3: CASSSTSGSYEQYF
DNA: TGTGCCAGCAGTTCGACTAGCGGCTCCTACGAGCAGTACTTC

D: TRBD1
V: TRBV6-6
length: 15
size: NA
J: TRBJ2-5
CDR3: CASSSTGENQETQYF
DNA: TGTGCCAGCAGTTCGACAGGGGAAAACCAAGAGACCCAGTACTTC

D: NA
V: TRBV6-5
length: 15
size: NA
J: TRBJ1-5
CDR3: CASRGAGTGGQPQHF
DNA: TGTGCCAGCAGGGGGGCAGGGACCGGAGGCCAGCCCCAGCATTTT

D: TRBD2
V: TRBV7-3
length: 16
size: once
J: TRBJ2-3
CDR3: CASSPRTSGYTDTQYF
DNA: TGTGCCAGCAGCCCCAGGACTAGCGGCTACACAGATACGCAGTATTTT

D: NA
V: TRBV9
length: 13
size: NA
J: TRBJ2-3
CDR3: CASSLGSTDTQYF
DNA: TGTGCCAGCAGCCTCGGTAGCACAGATACGCAGTATTTT

D: NA
V: TRBV15
length: 17
size: few
J: TRBJ1-5
CDR3: CATSGGRVDLSNQPQHF
DNA: TGTGCCACTTCCGGTGGCAGGGTGGATCTTAGCAATCAGCCCCAGCATTTT

D: TRBD2
V: TRBV7-8
length: 11
size: NA
J: TRBJ2-1
CDR3: CASSAGGGQFF
DNA: TGTGCCAGCAGCGCCGGGGGGGGGCAGTTCTTC

D: NA
V: TRBV13
length: 14
size: few
J: TRBJ2-2
CDR3: CASSSYADTGELFF
DNA: TGTGCCAGCAGCTCCTACGCGGACACCGGGGAGCTGTTTTTT

D: NA
V: TRBV27
length: 15
size: NA
J: TRBJ2-1
CDR3: CASSVPGSPYNEQFF
DNA: TGTGCCAGCAGTGTCCCCGGGAGCCCCTACAATGAGCAGTTCTTC

D: NA
V: TRBV6-6
length: 15
size: NA
J: TRBJ1-5
CDR3: CASSYGGYSNQPQNF
DNA: TGTGCCAGCAGTTACGGGGGGTACAGCAATCAGCCCCAGAATTTT

D: NA
V: TRBV28
length: 13
size: once
J: TRBJ1-2
CDR3: CASSLLSDYGYTF
DNA: TGTGCCAGCAGTTTACTCTCTGACTATGGCTACACCTTC

D: NA
V: TRBV7-3
length: 15
size: few
J: TRBJ2-1
CDR3: CASSLSSGLYNEQFF
DNA: TGTGCCAGCAGCTTAAGTAGCGGACTATACAATGAGCAGTTCTTC

D: TRBD1
V: TRBV7-6
length: 15
size: NA
J: TRBJ2-7
CDR3: CASSLAGTGVVEQYF
DNA: TGTGCCAGCAGCTTAGCGGGGACAGGGGTCGTCGAGCAGTACTTC

D: NA
V: TRBV19
length: 13
size: NA
J: TRBJ2-3
CDR3: CASSIVGGDTQYF
DNA: TGTGCCAGTAGTATAGTAGGGGGAGATACGCAGTATTTT

D: NA
V: TRBV18
length: 14
size: NA
J: TRBJ1-1
CDR3: CASSLDSLNTEAFF
DNA: TGTGCCAGCTCACTAGACAGCCTCAACACTGAAGCTTTCTTT

D: NA
V: TRBV18
length: 15
size: once
J: TRBJ1-5
CDR3: CASSPPQGRNQPQHF
DNA: TGTGCCAGCTCACCACCACAGGGACGCAATCAGCCCCAGCATTTT

D: NA
V: TRBV18
length: 15
size: NA
J: TRBJ2-2
CDR3: CASSPIQKNTGELFF
DNA: TGTGCCAGCTCACCAATCCAAAAGAACACCGGGGAGCTGTTTTTT

D: NA
V: TRBV4-3
length: 15
size: NA
J: TRBJ1-2
CDR3: CASSQVGGGGYGYTF
DNA: TGCGCCAGCAGCCAAGTGGGGGGAGGCGGCTATGGCTACACCTTC

D: TRBD2
V: TRBV5-1
length: 16
size: NA
J: TRBJ2-1
CDR3: CASSLVLAGSYNEQFF
DNA: TGCGCCAGCAGCTTGGTCCTAGCGGGCTCCTACAATGAGCAGTTCTTC

D: NA
V: TRBV5-1
length: 13
size: NA
J: TRBJ2-3
CDR3: CASRGVSTDTQYF
DNA: TGCGCCAGCAGAGGGGTTAGCACAGATACGCAGTATTTT

D: NA
V: TRBV19
length: 14
size: NA
J: TRBJ1-1
CDR3: CASSIQGISPEAFF
DNA: TGTGCCAGTAGTATTCAGGGGATAAGCCCCGAAGCTTTCTTT